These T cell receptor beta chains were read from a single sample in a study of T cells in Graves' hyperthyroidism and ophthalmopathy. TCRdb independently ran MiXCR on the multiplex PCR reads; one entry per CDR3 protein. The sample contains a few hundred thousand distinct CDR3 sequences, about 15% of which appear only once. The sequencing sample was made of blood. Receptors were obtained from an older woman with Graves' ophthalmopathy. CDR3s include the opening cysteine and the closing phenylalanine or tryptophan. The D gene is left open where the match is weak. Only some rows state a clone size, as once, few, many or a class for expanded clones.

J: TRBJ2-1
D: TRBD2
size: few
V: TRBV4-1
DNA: TGCGCCAGCAGCCTAATGGCTAGCGGGAGCAATGAGCAGTTCTTC
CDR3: CASSLMASGSNEQFF

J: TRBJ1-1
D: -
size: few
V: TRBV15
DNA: TGTGCCACCAGCAGGAACCGGGACTTGAGCACTGAAGCTTTCTTT
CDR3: CATSRNRDLSTEAFF

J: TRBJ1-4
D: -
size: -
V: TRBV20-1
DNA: TGCAGTGCCAGGTCAACTAATGAAAAACTGTTTTTT
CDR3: CSARSTNEKLFF

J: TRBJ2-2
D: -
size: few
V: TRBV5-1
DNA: TGCGCCAGCAGCCTGGCTGAGACAGAAAACACCGGGGAGCTGTTTTTT
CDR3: CASSLAETENTGELFF

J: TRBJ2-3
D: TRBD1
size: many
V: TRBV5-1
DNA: TGCGCCAGCAGCTTGGTTGGGACAGGGGCCACAGATACGCAGTATTTT
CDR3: CASSLVGTGATDTQYF

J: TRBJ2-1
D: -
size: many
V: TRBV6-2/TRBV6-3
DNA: TGTGCCAGCAGTTACGCCGCTTCCAGCGTACGAAGCAATGAGCAGTTCTTC
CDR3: CASSYAASSVRSNEQFF

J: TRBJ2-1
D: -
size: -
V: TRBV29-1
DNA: TGCAGCGTTGATGTGACGCTCAGGGGTGAGCAGTTCTTC
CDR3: CSVDVTLRGEQFF

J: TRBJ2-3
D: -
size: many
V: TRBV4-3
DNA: TGCGCCAGCAGCCAAGAATACCGTCGAAAGGATACGCAGTATTTT
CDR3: CASSQEYRRKDTQYF

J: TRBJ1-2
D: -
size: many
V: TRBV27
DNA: TGTGCCAGCGGTGACGCGGGGGTTGGCTATGGCTACACCTTC
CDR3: CASGDAGVGYGYTF

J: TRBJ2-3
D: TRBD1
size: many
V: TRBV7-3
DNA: TGTGCCAGCAGCTTATCGGCCGGGACAGGGGCCCCCACAGATACGCAGTATTTT
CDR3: CASSLSAGTGAPTDTQYF

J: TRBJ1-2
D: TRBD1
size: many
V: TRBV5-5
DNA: TGTGCCAGCACCTATTCAGGGGGTCATGACACCTTC
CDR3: CASTYSGGHDTF

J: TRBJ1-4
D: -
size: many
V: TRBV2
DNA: TGTGCCAGCAGTAAACAGGGAGGGGATGAAAAACTGTTTTTT
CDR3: CASSKQGGDEKLFF

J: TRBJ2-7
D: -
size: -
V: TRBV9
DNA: TGTGCCAGCAGCGAACAAATTTACTCCTACGAGCAGTACTTC
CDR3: CASSEQIYSYEQYF

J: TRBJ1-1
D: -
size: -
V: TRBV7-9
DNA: TGTGCCAGCAACCCCCAGGGTCCTGAAGCTTTCTTT
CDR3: CASNPQGPEAFF

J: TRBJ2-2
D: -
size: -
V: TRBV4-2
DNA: TGTGCCAGCAGTGACCTAGAAGCCGGGGAGCTGTTTTTT
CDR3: CASSDLEAGELFF

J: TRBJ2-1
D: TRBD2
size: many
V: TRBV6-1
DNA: TGTGCCAGCAGTCGGACTAGCGGGTTTTCCAATGAGCAGTTCTTC
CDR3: CASSRTSGFSNEQFF

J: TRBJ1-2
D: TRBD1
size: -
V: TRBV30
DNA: TGTGCCTGGAAAAACCCCGGACAGGCCACCATCCATGGCTACACCTTC
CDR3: CAWKNPGQATIHGYTF

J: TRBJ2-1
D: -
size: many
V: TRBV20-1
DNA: TGCAGTGCTAGTGCCCCTCCCAATGAGCAGTTCTTC
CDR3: CSASAPPNEQFF

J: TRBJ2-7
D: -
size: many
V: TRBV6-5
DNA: TGTGCCAGCAGTTACGCGGGGAGGACCTACGAGCAGTACTTC
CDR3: CASSYAGRTYEQYF

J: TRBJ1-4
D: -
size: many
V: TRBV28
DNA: TGTGCCAGCAGTTTATCGGCGGGGACTAATGAAAAACTGTTTTTT
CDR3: CASSLSAGTNEKLFF

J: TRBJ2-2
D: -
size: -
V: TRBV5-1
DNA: TGCGCCAGCAGCTTGGCCTTGTACGGCGGGGAGCTGTTTTTT
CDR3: CASSLALYGGELFF

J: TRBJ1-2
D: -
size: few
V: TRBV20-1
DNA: TGCAGTGCTAATGACCGGGCCACCCTCAAGCTTGGCTACACCTTC
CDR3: CSANDRATLKLGYTF

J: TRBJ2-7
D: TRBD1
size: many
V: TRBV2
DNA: TGTGCCAGCAGTTTTACAGGGGAAGAGCAGTACTTC
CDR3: CASSFTGEEQYF

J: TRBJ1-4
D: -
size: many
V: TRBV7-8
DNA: TGTGCCAGCAGCTTAGACAGCAGGCTTAATGAAAAACTGTTTTTT
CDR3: CASSLDSRLNEKLFF

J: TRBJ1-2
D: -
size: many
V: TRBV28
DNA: TGTGCCAGCAGTTTTCCAGCGGGGAATGGCTACACCTTC
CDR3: CASSFPAGNGYTF

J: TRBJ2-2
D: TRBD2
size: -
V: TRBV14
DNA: TGTGCCAGCAACCTCCGGGACTATGCGAACACCGGGGAGCTGTTTTTT
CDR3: CASNLRDYANTGELFF

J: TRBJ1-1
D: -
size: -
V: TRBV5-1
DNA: TGCGCCAGCAGCTGGGGGACCCGGGGGACTGAAGCTTTCTTT
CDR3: CASSWGTRGTEAFF

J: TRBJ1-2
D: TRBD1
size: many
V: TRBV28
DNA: TGTGCCAGCACCGCCGGGACAGGGTTCGACTATGGCTACACCTTC
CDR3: CASTAGTGFDYGYTF

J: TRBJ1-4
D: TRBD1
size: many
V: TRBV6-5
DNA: TGTGCCAGCAGTTACTCGATAACAGGGGGAGAAAAACTGTTTTTT
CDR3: CASSYSITGGEKLFF

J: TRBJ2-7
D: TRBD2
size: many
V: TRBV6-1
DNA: TGTGCCAGCAGACTCGGGGGGGTTTACGAGCAGTACTTC
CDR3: CASRLGGVYEQYF

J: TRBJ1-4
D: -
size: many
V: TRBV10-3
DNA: TGTGCCATCAGTGATCACCAAATTAATGAAAAACTGTTTTTT
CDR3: CAISDHQINEKLFF

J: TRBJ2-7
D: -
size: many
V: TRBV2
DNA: TGTGCCAGCAGTGGGGGGCGCTCCTACGAGCAGTACTTC
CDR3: CASSGGRSYEQYF

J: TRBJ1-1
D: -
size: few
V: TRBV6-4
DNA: TGTGCCAGCAGTGGCCCAGGAAGCACTGAAGCTTTCTTT
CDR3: CASSGPGSTEAFF

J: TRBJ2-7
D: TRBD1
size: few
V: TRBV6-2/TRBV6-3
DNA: TGTGCCAGCAGATTTTTCTCCGGGACAGGGTTCCACGAGCAGTACTTC
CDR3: CASRFFSGTGFHEQYF

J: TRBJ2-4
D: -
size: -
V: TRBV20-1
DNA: TGCAGTGATAGGAAAACCGGGCGCACGGTTCTTCAGTACTTC
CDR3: CSDRKTGRTVLQYF

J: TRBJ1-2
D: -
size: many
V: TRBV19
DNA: TGTGCCAGTGATCCTTCGACAGGTTCCTTGAGCGGCTACACCTTC
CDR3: CASDPSTGSLSGYTF

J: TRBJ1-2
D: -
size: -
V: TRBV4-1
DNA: TGCGCCAGCAGCCAAAGTAATGAGGGCCCAGATCTTTATGGCTACACCTTC
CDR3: CASSQSNEGPDLYGYTF

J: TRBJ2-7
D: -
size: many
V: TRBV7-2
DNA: TGTGCCAGCAGCCTTGACAGGTCGAACTACGAGCAGTACTTC
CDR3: CASSLDRSNYEQYF

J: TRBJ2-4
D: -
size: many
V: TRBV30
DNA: TGTGCCTGGACCGGACAGCTAGCCAAAAACATTCAGTACTTC
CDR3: CAWTGQLAKNIQYF

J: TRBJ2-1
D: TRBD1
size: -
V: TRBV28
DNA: TGTGCCAGCAGCCCCCATGGGACAGGGGGATCGACCCTAGTCGATGAGCAGTTCTTC
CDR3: CASSPHGTGGSTLVDEQFF

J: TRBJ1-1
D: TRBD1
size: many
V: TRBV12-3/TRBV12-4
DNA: TGTGCCAGCAGTTACGGACAGGGCACTGAAGCTTTCTTT
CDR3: CASSYGQGTEAFF

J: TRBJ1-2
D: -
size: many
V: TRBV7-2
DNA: TGTGCCAGCAGCTTATATCGTGGCTACACCTTC
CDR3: CASSLYRGYTF

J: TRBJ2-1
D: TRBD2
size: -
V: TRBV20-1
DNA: TGCAGTGCTAGGTGGGGAATAGCGGGGCGATACAATGAGCAGTTCTTC
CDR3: CSARWGIAGRYNEQFF

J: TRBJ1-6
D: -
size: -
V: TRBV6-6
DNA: TGTGCCAGCAGTTACTCGACCGGGGGACCCGACTTATCCCTCCACTTT
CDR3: CASSYSTGGPDLSLHF

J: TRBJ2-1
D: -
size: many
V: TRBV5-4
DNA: TGTGCCAGCAGCTTCAAAGATTTGAGCTCCTACAATGAGCAGTTCTTC
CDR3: CASSFKDLSSYNEQFF

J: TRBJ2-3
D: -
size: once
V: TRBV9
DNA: TGTGCCAGCAGCGTATCGTTTTTGGGGTCGGCAGATACGCAGTATTTT
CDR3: CASSVSFLGSADTQYF

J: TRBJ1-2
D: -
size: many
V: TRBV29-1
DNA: TGCAGCGTTGAAGATACAGGGATAGTCTACACCTTC
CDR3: CSVEDTGIVYTF

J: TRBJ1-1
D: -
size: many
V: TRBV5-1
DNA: TGCGCCAGCCACAATTCCCGAGGAACTGAAGCTTTCTTT
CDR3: CASHNSRGTEAFF

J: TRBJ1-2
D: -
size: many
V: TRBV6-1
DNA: TGTGCCAGCAGCAGGCAGGGTGACGGCTACACCTTC
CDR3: CASSRQGDGYTF

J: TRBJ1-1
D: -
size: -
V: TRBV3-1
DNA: TGTGCCAGCAGCCAAGGGGGCCGGAACACTGAAGCTTTCTTT
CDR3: CASSQGGRNTEAFF

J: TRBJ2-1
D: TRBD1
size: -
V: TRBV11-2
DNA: TGTGCCAGCAGCTTAGAGCGACCGGGACAGGGGTACAATGAGCAGTTCTTC
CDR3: CASSLERPGQGYNEQFF

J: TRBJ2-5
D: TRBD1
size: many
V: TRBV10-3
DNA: TGTGCCACCACAGGGGGCCTAAACCCCGTCGAAGAGACCCAGTACTTC
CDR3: CATTGGLNPVEETQYF

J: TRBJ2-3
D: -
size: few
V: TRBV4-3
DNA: TGCGCCAGCAGCCAAGATCCGACACTAGTAGGCACAGATACGCAGTATTTT
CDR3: CASSQDPTLVGTDTQYF

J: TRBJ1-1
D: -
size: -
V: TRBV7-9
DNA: TGTGCCAGCGCCGGGTTTTACGGGCAGGACACTGAAGCTTTCTTT
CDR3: CASAGFYGQDTEAFF

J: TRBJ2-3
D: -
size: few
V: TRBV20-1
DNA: TGCAGTGCTAGACGCGCTCCATTACCTGATACGCAGTATTTT
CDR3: CSARRAPLPDTQYF

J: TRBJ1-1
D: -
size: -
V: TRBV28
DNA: TGTGCCAGCAACCTCCAGAGGGAAGCTTTCTTT
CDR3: CASNLQREAFF

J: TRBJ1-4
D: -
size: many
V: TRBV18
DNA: TGTGCCAGCTCAAAGGACACCACAACTAATGAAAAACTGTTTTTT
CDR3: CASSKDTTTNEKLFF

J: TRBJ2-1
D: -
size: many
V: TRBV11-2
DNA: TGTGCCAGCAGCTTAGGGCGGCGGAGCTCCTACAATGAGCAGTTCTTC
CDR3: CASSLGRRSSYNEQFF